This TCR beta chain was captured in a study of blood T cell repertoires in COVID-19. Overall study: The cDNA or gDNA used as material had been derived from T cells, B-cell-depleted T cells, or PBMCs.

Only a few counts were recorded for this clone. Method: immunoSEQ multiplex PCR; TCRdb's copy keeps in-frame clones and lacks some. The sample holds around 190,000 clones, roughly 83% seen once. V was trimmed by 3 bases and J by 6 bases, leaving 14 bases between them. CDR3 length: 14 amino acids. The germline gives CDR1 SEHNR, CDR2 FQNEAQ (reference sequence). V is TRBV7-9 and J is TRBJ1-2; D possibly corresponds to TRBD1 (5 bases). This TCR came from a human donor in a cohort sampled during active COVID-19. Material: peripheral blood. Here the CDR3 DNA reads TGTGCCAGCAGCTTTCGGGCAGGGTGGAATGGCTACACCTTC. It translates to CASSFRAGWNGYTF.